The 21 T cell receptor beta chains presented below share a single source sample, sequenced in a study of T cell changes during pregnancy in multiple sclerosis. Here immunoSEQ multiplex PCR was the method, and the copy in TCRdb shows in-frame clones only, minus some. The profile covers some 10,000 clones, with more than 85% appearing a single time and approximately 5.1% taken by the ten largest. The sequences come from CD8+ T cells from peripheral blood mononuclear cells, collected in the first trimester of pregnancy. All receptors come from a female donor in good health, enrolled as a control in a pregnancy study.

The rearrangement links TRBV29-1 to TRBJ2-7, with a tentative D call TRBD1 (6 bases). V was cut by 7 bases and J by 5 bases, with 12 bases left in between. Germline V gives CDR1 SQVTM, CDR2 ANQGSEA. CDR3 length: 11 residues. The CDR3 here is CSGLTGNEQYF. CDR3 sequence (DNA): TGCAGCGGGCTCACAGGGAACGAGCAGTACTTC.

J is TRBJ2-1 and V is TRBV5-1, with a tentative D call TRBD2 (7 bases). CDR3 length equals 14 residues. V lost 4 bases, J lost 7 bases, and 15 bases lay in between. Germline assignment: CDR1 SGHRS and CDR2 YFSETQ. In DNA form, the CDR3 reads TGCGCCAGCAGCCCACGAGGGGGGGAAAATGAGCAGTTCTTC. Translated, it gives CASSPRGGENEQFF. The full variable domain, with the rest looked up from reference TRBV5-1 and TRBJ2-1, is KAGVTQTPRYLIKTRGQQVTLSCSPISGHRSVSWYQQTPGQGLQFLFEYFSETQRNKGNFPGRFSGRQFSNSRSEMNVSTLELGDSALYLCASSPRGGENEQFFGPGTRLTVL.

This rearrangement joins TRBV4-3 to TRBJ1-1; TRBD1 aligns across 10 bases. This CDR3 is built from 15 residues. From germline, CDR1 is LGHNA and CDR2 YSLEER. The junction had 4 bases not matched to a gene; V was cut back by 4 bases and J by 2 bases. The CDR3 spells CASSRDRGANTEAFF. For the CDR3, the DNA is TGCGCCAGCAGCCGGGACAGGGGAGCCAACACTGAAGCTTTCTTT.

The chain uses TRBV19 and TRBJ1-5, with a tentative D call TRBD1 (6 bases). Trimming took off 5 bases at V and 5 bases at J, with 25 bases between the two ends. The CDR3 has 18 residues. Germline-derived CDR1 and CDR2 are LNHDA and SQIVND (reference sequence). The CDR3: CASSYTMTGVIMDQPQHF. The CDR3 nucleotides read TGTGCCAGTAGTTATACTATGACAGGCGTTATAATGGATCAGCCCCAGCATTTT.

This chain links TRBV2 with TRBJ1-2; possible D gene TRBD1, 6 bases. Germline CDR1 and CDR2: SNHLY and FYNNEI. The CDR3 contains 18 residues. The germline V and J ends were trimmed by 7 bases and 0 bases, with 24 bases remaining between them. CDR3: CASNDGMSDSVTNYGYTF. The CDR3 region has the DNA TGTGCCAGCAATGACGGTATGTCGGACAGTGTGACTAACTATGGCTACACCTTC.

V is TRBV6-6 and J is TRBJ2-7; D not resolved. The V gene's germline CDR1 is MNHNY and CDR2 SVGAGI (reference sequence). V was trimmed by 2 bases and J by 7 bases, leaving 9 bases between them. The CDR3 loop spans 12 amino acids. CDR3 residues: CASSYGGVEQYF. The CDR3 DNA is TGTGCCAGCAGTTACGGCGGAGTAGAGCAGTACTTC.

Only a few counts were recorded for this clone. The chain combines TRBV5-1 with TRBJ2-1; TRBD2 matches at 10 bases. Germline V CDR1 and CDR2: SGHRS, YFSETQ. CDR3 size: 15 residues. J lost 8 bases, V lost 2 bases, and 7 bases had no gene match. CDR3 DNA sequence: TGCGCCAGCAGCTTTCGGAGCGGGGGGGCCGATGAGCAGTTCTTC. Encoded protein: CASSFRSGGADEQFF.

CDR3 bases: TGTGCCAGCAGCCCCCCGGGGGAGACCTCCTACGAGCAGTACTTC. Protein sequence: CASSPPGETSYEQYF. This rearrangement joins TRBV4-2 to TRBJ2-7, with D possibly TRBD2 on 6 matching bases. The CDR3 has 15 residues. The germline V gene encodes CDR1 LGHNA and CDR2 YNFKEQ. V was shortened by 4 bases and J by 0 bases, with 13 bases between the two germline ends.

The J gene is TRBJ1-2, the V gene TRBV6-5, with TRBD1 matching 8 bases. With 6 bases clipped from V and 6 bases from J, the junction kept 6 bases outside the gene matches. The germline CDR1 and CDR2 sequences are MNHEY and SVGAGI. The CDR3 covers 13 residues. The CDR3: CASRPDRGDGYTF. The CDR3 DNA reads TGTGCCAGCAGGCCAGACAGGGGAGATGGCTACACCTTC.

Here the CDR3 reads CASSVGQGNYEQYF. CDR3 coding DNA: TGTGCCAGCAGCGTCGGACAGGGGAACTACGAGCAGTACTTC. This chain links TRBV11-1 with TRBJ2-7, with 9 bases that match TRBD1. The CDR3 runs to 14 residues. Losses at the gene ends were 5 bases for V and 3 bases for J; bases not matched to a gene: 5. Germline-derived CDR1 and CDR2 are SGHAT and FQDESV (reference sequence).

Details on this clone: This same CDR3 is encoded by further DNA sequences in the sample. The genes are TRBV30 and TRBJ1-3, with 7 positions matching TRBD1. In germline, CDR1 is GTSNPN, CDR2 SVGIG (reference sequence). V trimming: 2 bases; J trimming: 4 bases; junction bases outside the gene matches: 5. The CDR3 has 14 residues. This CDR3 reads CAWSTGTAGNTIYF. DNA of the CDR3: TGTGCCTGGAGTACCGGGACAGCCGGAAACACCATATATTTT.

The chain carries TRBV12-5 and TRBJ2-6, with D tentatively TRBD1 (5 bases). Germline V gene data show CDR1 as LGHNT and CDR2 as FRNRAP. This CDR3 comprises 18 residues. V gave up 5 bases and J gave up 5 bases, with 22 bases separating them. The CDR3 spells CASGSVSAGQSRANVLTF. The CDR3 bases are TGTGCTAGTGGTAGTGTAAGTGCAGGACAAAGTCGGGCCAACGTCCTGACTTTC.

V usage is TRBV9 and J usage is TRBJ2-1; D uncertain. The V gene's germline CDR1 is SGDLS and CDR2 YYNGEE. The length of the CDR3 is 15 residues. V lost 3 bases and J 0 bases, leaving 10 bases between the germline ends. The DNA for the CDR3 is TGTGCCAGCAGCGGCAGTAGGAGCTCCTACAATGAGCAGTTCTTC. Translating gives CASSGSRSSYNEQFF. Together with reference TRBV9 and TRBJ2-1, the CDR3 gives the full variable domain: DSGVTQTPKHLITATGQRVTLRCSPRSGDLSVYWYQQSLDQGLQFLIQYYNGEERAKGNILERFSAQQFPDLHSELNLSSLELGDSALYFCASSGSRSSYNEQFFGPGTRLTVL.

This chain joins TRBV27 and TRBJ1-6, with 10 nucleotides matching TRBD1. The CDR3 is made up of 14 amino acids. Germline lookup yields CDR1 MNHEY and CDR2 SMNVEV (reference sequence). V lost 5 bases to trimming and J lost 7 bases; unmatched junction nucleotides: 2. For the CDR3, the DNA is TGTGCCAGCAGTCCGGGACAGGGGAATTCACCCCTCCACTTT. Translating it yields CASSPGQGNSPLHF.

The CDR3 is CASSLSSGGAYEQYF. CDR3 nucleotides: TGCGCCAGCAGCTTGAGCAGCGGGGGGGCCTACGAGCAGTACTTC. This chain uses TRBV5-1 with TRBJ2-7; TRBD2 agrees at 10 bases. This CDR3 spans 15 amino acids. The germline V gene encodes CDR1 SGHRS and CDR2 YFSETQ. V lost 1 base and J lost 2; bases outside the gene matches: 3.

The CDR3 spells CASSAQTGDVLSNQPQHF. The CDR3 DNA is TGTGCCAGCAGTGCTCAGACAGGGGACGTCCTAAGCAATCAGCCCCAGCATTTT. The chain recombines TRBV27 with TRBJ1-5; 8 bases line up with TRBD1. Germline lookup yields CDR1 MNHEY and CDR2 SMNVEV (reference sequence). CDR3 length: 18 amino acids. The J segment lost 1 base and the V segment lost 5 bases, leaving 13 bases of the junction unmatched.

This chain connects TRBV7-2 to TRBJ2-3, with 8 bases fitting TRBD2. Germline trimming cut 5 bases from V and 0 bases from J; bases unmatched to any gene: 7. CDR1 SGHTA and CDR2 FQGNSA come from the germline V gene. CDR3 length: 16 amino acids. This CDR3 is CASSLVGGASTDTQYF. The CDR3 coding sequence is TGTGCCAGCAGCCTCGTCGGGGGGGCGAGCACAGATACGCAGTATTTT.

The chain links TRBV30 to TRBJ2-7; tentatively, D is TRBD1 (6 bases). CDR1 is GTSNPN and CDR2 is SVGIG in the germline V gene (reference sequence). This CDR3 has 13 residues. V was trimmed by 1 base and J by 6 bases, leaving 13 bases between them. The CDR3 reads CAWSAMGASEQYF. The CDR3 DNA reads as TGTGCCTGGAGTGCCATGGGGGCCTCCGAGCAGTACTTC.

V is TRBV10-3 and J is TRBJ2-7; 7 nucleotides line up with TRBD1. V lost 3 bases, J lost 3 bases, and 8 bases stayed unmatched. The CDR3 extends over 15 amino acids. In germline, CDR1 is ENHRY, CDR2 SYGVKD. The CDR3 reads CAISDLDDRVYEQYF. The CDR3 nucleotides are TGTGCCATCAGTGACCTTGACGACAGGGTCTACGAGCAGTACTTC.

This chain links TRBV14 with TRBJ1-1; TRBD1 matches 7 bases. CDR3 length equals 13 residues. V dropped 1 base and J dropped 7; count of bases not matched to a gene: 3. Germline lookup yields CDR1 SGHDN and CDR2 FVKESK. The CDR3 sequence: CASSQVRQGEAFF. The CDR3 DNA sequence: TGTGCCAGCAGCCAAGTTAGACAGGGTGAAGCTTTCTTT.

CDR3 in DNA: TGTGCCAGCAGTTACGACACGAACACCGGGGAGCTGTTTTTT. Translating it yields CASSYDTNTGELFF. This sequence joins TRBV6-5 and TRBJ2-2; no clear D. Trimming shortened V by 2 bases and J by 0 bases, and 4 bases separated the two germline ends. This CDR3 has 14 amino acids. Germline lookup yields CDR1 MNHEY and CDR2 SVGAGI.